This entry describes one TCR beta chain. Its antigen is still unknown. The V gene's germline CDR1 is KGHSH and CDR2 LQKENI. V lost 2 bases to trimming and J lost 1 base, with 12 bases between them. This CDR3 spans 16 amino acids. This sample is drawn from a study of T cell responses to AZD1222 COVID-19 vaccine. Study background: Pooling of second doses given at about 4 or about 12 weeks was done.

Sequencing used immunoSEQ multiplex PCR; TCRdb keeps in-frame clones, though not all of them. The sample comprises 110,000 to 150,000 clones, approximately 85% of which are singletons, and around 8% rests with the top ten. Study-wide points: Spike-specific TCR breadth and depth both grew after two AZD1222 doses. Within unmutated variant regions lay the reported targets of nearly half of spike-specific TCRs.

The specimen comprised peripheral blood, sampled on day 0 of AZD1222 vaccination. V and J are TRBV18 and TRBJ2-4, with no clear D. The clonotype was recovered from an adult in good health. This chain's CDR3 is CASSPADRVAKNIQYF. The CDR3 DNA follows: TGTGCCAGCTCACCAGCGGACCGGGTGGCCAAAAACATTCAGTACTTC.